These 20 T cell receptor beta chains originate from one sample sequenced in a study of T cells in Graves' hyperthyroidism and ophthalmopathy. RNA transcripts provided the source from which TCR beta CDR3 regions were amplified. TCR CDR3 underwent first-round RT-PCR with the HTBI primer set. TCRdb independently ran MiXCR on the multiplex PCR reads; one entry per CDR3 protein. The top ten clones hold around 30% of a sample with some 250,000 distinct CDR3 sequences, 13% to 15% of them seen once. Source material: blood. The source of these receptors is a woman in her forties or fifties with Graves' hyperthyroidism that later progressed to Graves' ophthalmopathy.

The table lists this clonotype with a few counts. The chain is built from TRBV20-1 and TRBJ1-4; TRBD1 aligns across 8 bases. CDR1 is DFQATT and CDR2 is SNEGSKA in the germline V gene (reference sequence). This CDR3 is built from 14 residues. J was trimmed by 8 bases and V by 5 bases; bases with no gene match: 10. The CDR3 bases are TGCAGTGCTTACCCACAGGGGGGGAGGGAAAAACTGTTTTTT. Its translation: CSAYPQGGREKLFF.

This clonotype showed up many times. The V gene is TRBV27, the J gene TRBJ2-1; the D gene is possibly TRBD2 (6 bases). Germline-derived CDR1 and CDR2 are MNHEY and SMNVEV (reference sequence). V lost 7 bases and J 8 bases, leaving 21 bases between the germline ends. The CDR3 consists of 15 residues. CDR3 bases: TGTGCCAGCAAACTCTACTGGCGGGGTGGCGATGAGCAGTTCTTC. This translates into CASKLYWRGGDEQFF.

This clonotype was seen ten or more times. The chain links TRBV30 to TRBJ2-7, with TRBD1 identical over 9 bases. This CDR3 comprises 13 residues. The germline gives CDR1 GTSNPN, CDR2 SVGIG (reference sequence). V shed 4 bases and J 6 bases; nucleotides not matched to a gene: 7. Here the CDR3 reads CAWTPGQGLEQYF. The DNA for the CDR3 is TGTGCCTGGACCCCGGGACAGGGACTCGAGCAGTACTTC.

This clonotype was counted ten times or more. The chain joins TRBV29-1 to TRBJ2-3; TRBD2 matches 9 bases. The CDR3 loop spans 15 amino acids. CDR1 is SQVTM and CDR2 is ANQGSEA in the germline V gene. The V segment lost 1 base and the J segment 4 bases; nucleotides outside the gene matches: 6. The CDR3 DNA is TGCAGCGTTGAAGTGGTTAGCGGGAGTTCAGATACGCAGTATTTT. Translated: CSVEVVSGSSDTQYF.

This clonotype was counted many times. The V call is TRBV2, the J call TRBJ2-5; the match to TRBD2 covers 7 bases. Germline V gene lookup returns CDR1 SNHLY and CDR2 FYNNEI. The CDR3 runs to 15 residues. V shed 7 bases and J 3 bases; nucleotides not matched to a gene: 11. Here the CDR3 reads CASTRPGGREETQYF. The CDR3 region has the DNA TGTGCCAGCACGAGACCGGGAGGCCGTGAAGAGACCCAGTACTTC.

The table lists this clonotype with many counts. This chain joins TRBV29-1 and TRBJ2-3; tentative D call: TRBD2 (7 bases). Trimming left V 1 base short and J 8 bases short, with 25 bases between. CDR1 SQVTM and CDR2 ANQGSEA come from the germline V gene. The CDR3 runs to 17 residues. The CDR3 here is CSVEGEGQGWPMGTQYF. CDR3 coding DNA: TGCAGCGTTGAAGGGGAGGGTCAGGGGTGGCCCATGGGTACGCAGTATTTT.

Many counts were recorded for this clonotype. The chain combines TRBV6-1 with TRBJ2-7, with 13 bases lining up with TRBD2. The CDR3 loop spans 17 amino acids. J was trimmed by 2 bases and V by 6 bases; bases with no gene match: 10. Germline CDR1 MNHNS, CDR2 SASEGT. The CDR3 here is CASRRTSGSVGPYEQYF. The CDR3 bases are TGTGCCAGCAGACGGACTAGCGGGAGTGTGGGTCCCTACGAGCAGTACTTC.

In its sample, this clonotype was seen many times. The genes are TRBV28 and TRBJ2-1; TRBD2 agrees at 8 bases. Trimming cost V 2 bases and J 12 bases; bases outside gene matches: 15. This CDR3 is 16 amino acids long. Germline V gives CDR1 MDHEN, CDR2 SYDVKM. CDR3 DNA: TGTGCCAGCAGTTTAACCTCCTTGACTAGCGCCTTAGTGCAGTTCTTC. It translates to CASSLTSLTSALVQFF.

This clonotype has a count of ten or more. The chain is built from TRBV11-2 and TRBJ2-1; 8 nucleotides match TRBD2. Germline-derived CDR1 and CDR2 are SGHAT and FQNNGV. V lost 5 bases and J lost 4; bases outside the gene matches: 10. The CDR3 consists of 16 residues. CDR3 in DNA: TGTGCCAGCAGCCCCGGTAGCGGGGCCTTTTACAATGAGCAGTTCTTC. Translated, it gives CASSPGSGAFYNEQFF.

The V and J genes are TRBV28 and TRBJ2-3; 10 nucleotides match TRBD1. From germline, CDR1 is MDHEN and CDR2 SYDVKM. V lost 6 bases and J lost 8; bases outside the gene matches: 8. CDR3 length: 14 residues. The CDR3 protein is CASSYGTGDRTQYF. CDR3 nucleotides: TGTGCCAGCAGCTATGGGACAGGGGATCGTACGCAGTATTTT.

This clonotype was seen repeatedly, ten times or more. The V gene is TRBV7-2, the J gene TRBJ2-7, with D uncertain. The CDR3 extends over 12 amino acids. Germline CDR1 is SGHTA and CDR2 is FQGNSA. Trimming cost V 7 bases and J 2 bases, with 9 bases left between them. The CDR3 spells CASTLVTYEQYF. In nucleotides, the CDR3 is TGTGCCAGCACCCTTGTTACCTACGAGCAGTACTTC.

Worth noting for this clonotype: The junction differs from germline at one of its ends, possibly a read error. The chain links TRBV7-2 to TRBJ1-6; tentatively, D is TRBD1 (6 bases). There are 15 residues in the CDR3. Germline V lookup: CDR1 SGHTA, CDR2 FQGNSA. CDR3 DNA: TGCGCCAGCAGCCTCGAACAGGGATTTAATTCACCCCTCCACTTT. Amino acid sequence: CASSLEQGFNSPLHF.

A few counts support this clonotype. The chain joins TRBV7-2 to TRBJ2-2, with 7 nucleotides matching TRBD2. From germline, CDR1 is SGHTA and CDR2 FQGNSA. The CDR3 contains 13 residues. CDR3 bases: TGTGGTGGGGCTAGCGGCAACACCGGGGAGCTGTTTTTT. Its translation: CGGASGNTGELFF.

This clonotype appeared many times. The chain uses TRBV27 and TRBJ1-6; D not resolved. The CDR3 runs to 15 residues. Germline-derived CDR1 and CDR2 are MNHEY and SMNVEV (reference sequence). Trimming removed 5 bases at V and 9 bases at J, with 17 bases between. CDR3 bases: TGTGCCAGCAGTCCCCGGGCAGTACCTAGTTCACCCCTCCACTTT. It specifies CASSPRAVPSSPLHF.

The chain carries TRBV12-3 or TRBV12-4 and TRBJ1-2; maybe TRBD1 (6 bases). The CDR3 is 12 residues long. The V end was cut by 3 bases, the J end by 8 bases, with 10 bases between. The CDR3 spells CASSFRGIGYTF. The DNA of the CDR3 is TGTGCCAGCAGTTTTAGGGGGATCGGCTACACCTTC.

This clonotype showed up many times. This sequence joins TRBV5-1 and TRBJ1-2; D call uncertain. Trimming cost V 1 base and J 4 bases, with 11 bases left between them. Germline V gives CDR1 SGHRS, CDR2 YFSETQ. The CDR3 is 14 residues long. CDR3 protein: CASSLTQRAYGYTF. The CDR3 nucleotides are TGCGCCAGCAGCTTGACTCAGCGGGCCTATGGCTACACCTTC.

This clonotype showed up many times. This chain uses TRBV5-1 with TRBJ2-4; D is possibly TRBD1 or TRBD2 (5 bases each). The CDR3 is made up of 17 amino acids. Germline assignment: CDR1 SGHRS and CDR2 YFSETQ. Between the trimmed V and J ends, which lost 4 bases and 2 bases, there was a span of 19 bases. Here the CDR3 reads CASSHPPGRGPKNIQYF. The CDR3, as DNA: TGCGCCAGCAGCCACCCCCCGGGACGCGGACCCAAAAACATTCAGTACTTC.

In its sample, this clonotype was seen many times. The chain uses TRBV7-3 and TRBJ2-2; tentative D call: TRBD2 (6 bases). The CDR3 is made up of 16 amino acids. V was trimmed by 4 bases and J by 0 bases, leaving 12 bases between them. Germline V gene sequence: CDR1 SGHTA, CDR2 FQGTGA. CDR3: CASSSSGGANTGELFF. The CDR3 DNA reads TGTGCCAGCAGCTCTTCCGGAGGGGCGAACACCGGGGAGCTGTTTTTT. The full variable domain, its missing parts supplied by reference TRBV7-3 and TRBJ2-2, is GAGVSQTPSNKVTEKGKYVELRCDPISGHTALYWYRQSLGQGPEFLIYFQGTGAADDSGLPNDRFFAVRPEGSVSTLKIQRTERGDSAVYLCASSSSGGANTGELFFGEGSRLTVL.

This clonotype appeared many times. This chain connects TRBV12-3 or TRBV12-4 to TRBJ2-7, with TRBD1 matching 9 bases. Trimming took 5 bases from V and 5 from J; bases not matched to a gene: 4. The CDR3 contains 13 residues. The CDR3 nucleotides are TGTGCCAGCAGTCCCAGACAGGGGGACGAGCAGTACTTC. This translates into CASSPRQGDEQYF.

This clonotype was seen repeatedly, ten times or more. The CDR3 region is CSARERESTDTQYF. The CDR3 coding sequence is TGCAGTGCTAGGGAGCGGGAAAGCACAGATACGCAGTATTTT. The rearrangement uses TRBV20-1 and TRBJ2-3; 7 bases are shared with TRBD2. This CDR3 contains 14 residues. Trimming removed 3 bases from V and 0 bases from J; junction bases left unmatched: 3. Germline V lookup: CDR1 DFQATT, CDR2 SNEGSKA (reference sequence).